These T cell receptor beta chains were read from a single sample in a study of blood T cell repertoires in COVID-19. Using immunoSEQ multiplex PCR, the repertoire was profiled, and TCRdb retains in-frame clones only, with some absent. This table has hundreds of thousands of clones, about 85% appearing once. The sequencing sample was made of peripheral blood. The receptors shown here come from a woman in her late teens or twenties with acute or convalescent COVID-19. The CDR3 runs from the conserved cysteine through the conserved F or W. D genes are given only for firm matches.

V,D,CDR3
TRBV29-1,.,CSVEDRGSEAFF
TRBV28,TRBD1,CAIRTGGEKLFF
TRBV12-3/TRBV12-4,TRBD2,CASSVLAGEQFF
TRBV4-1,TRBD2,CASRTSGRDYNEQFF
TRBV6-6,TRBD2,CASSQPGASGGLNNEQFF
TRBV28,.,CASSFRRGPGYEQYF
TRBV9,TRBD2,CASSGTSGYTGELFF
TRBV5-1,TRBD1,CASSLLGTAQETQYF
TRBV9,.,CASSAYFSTEAFF
TRBV6-5,TRBD1,CASRGTGTEPLHF
TRBV28,TRBD1,CASTPPGQGMSSNQPQHF
TRBV5-4,TRBD2,CASSLLAGVTTDTQYF
TRBV6-2/TRBV6-3,TRBD1,CASSYGTAQETQYF
TRBV7-2,.,CASSPPGYPPGANVLTF
TRBV7-7,TRBD2,CASSLVAGASYNEQFF
TRBV29-1,.,CSVEDWGQEAFF
TRBV5-4,.,CASSLEAGRETQYF
TRBV29-1,TRBD1,CSVVADRDNEQFF
TRBV28,TRBD2,CASSLVGLAESTDTQYF
TRBV24-1,TRBD2,CATSDPASGRQETQYF